Presented here are 20 T cell receptor beta chains from one specimen sequenced in a study of T cell responses to AZD1222 COVID-19 vaccine. The assay was immunoSEQ multiplex PCR, and TCRdb's table has in-frame clones only and misses some. The table shows more than 140,000 clones, with 88% occurring only once. Source: peripheral blood, taken on day 0 of MenACWY control vaccination. These receptors were taken from an adult in good health.

The V call is TRBV10-3, the J call TRBJ1-1; 8 bases align to TRBD1. Germline V gives CDR1 ENHRY, CDR2 SYGVKD. This CDR3 is 14 amino acids long. V lost 5 bases to trimming and J lost 1 base; unmatched junction nucleotides: 3. The CDR3 DNA follows: TGTGCCATCAGTAGACAGGGGCCGAACACTGAAGCTTTCTTT. Translation: CAISRQGPNTEAFF.

Only one count was recorded for this clone. This chain connects TRBV12-5 to TRBJ2-2; tentatively, D is TRBD2 (5 bases). The CDR3 is 16 amino acids. Germline loops: CDR1 LGHNT, CDR2 FRNRAP. Trimming took 0 bases from V and 4 from J, leaving 12 bases between them. CDR3 protein: CASGLVRGQSTGELFF. The CDR3 DNA reads TGTGCTAGTGGTTTGGTACGAGGGCAGAGCACCGGGGAGCTGTTTTTT.

The DNA for the CDR3 is TGTGCCAGCTCACCAGGGGACAGGGGACGGTCTAATTCACCCCTCCACTTT. This sequence encodes CASSPGDRGRSNSPLHF. This chain joins TRBV18 and TRBJ1-6; 10 bases line up with TRBD1. The CDR3 contains 17 residues. CDR1 is KGHSH and CDR2 is LQKENI in the germline V gene. Germline trimming cut 2 bases from V and 6 bases from J; bases unmatched to any gene: 7.

V and J are TRBV5-3 and TRBJ2-7; a weak D match, TRBD1 (6 bases). TRBV5-3 is classed as an ORF, of uncertain function. Trimming shortened V by 4 bases and J by 3 bases, and 17 bases separated the two germline ends. The CDR3 consists of 15 residues. DNA for the CDR3: TGTGCCAGAAGCCTAAACAGGGCGCCCAGCTACGAGCAGTACTTC. Translating it yields CARSLNRAPSYEQYF.

The CDR3 DNA is TGTGCCAGCAGCTTAGCGGCAGGGTGGAACACCATATATTTT. Translation: CASSLAAGWNTIYF. V is TRBV7-2 and J is TRBJ1-3; tentatively, D is TRBD1 (5 bases). Germline CDR1 and CDR2: SGHTA and FQGNSA. This CDR3 region has 14 residues. With 0 bases removed from V and 7 bases from J, the gap between germline ends came to 10 bases.

The chain uses TRBV7-6 and TRBJ2-7; D not resolved. The germline V gene has CDR1 SGHVS and CDR2 FNYEAQ. The CDR3 contains 13 residues. The V end was cut by 5 bases, the J end by 2 bases, with 10 bases between. The CDR3 DNA reads TGTGCCAGCAGCCCCAGCCAGGCCTACGAGCAGTACTTC. Residues: CASSPSQAYEQYF.

The chain recombines TRBV15 with TRBJ1-1; D is undetermined. V lost 1 base, J lost 2 bases, and 8 bases lay in between. The CDR3 has 14 amino acids. Germline lookup yields CDR1 LNHNV and CDR2 YYDKDF (reference sequence). CDR3 in DNA: TGTGCCACCAGCAGAGGGGGTAGTAACACTGAAGCTTTCTTT. Residues: CATSRGGSNTEAFF. The full variable domain, in which reference TRBV15 and TRBJ1-1 provide the parts outside the CDR3, is DAMVIQNPRYQVTQFGKPVTLSCSQTLNHNVMYWYQQKSSQAPKLLFHYYDKDFNNEADTPDNFQSRRPNTSFCFLDIRSPGLGDTAMYLCATSRGGSNTEAFFGQGTRLTVV.

This chain joins TRBV30 and TRBJ1-3; weak D call: TRBD1 (5 bases). The CDR3 has 14 amino acids. Germline assignment: CDR1 GTSNPN and CDR2 SVGIG (reference sequence). Trimming took 0 bases from V and 5 from J, leaving 11 bases between them. The chain's CDR3 is CAWSVGRERNTIYF. CDR3 sequence (DNA): TGTGCCTGGAGTGTAGGCAGGGAACGAAACACCATATATTTT.

This clone has only one observation. This chain links TRBV5-5 with TRBJ1-2; weak D call: TRBD1 (6 bases). Germline V lookup: CDR1 SGHKS, CDR2 YYEKEE (reference sequence). This CDR3 contains 15 residues. V lost 1 base and J lost 4, with 14 bases in between. The CDR3 sequence: CASSLSGGAGYGYTF. The DNA for the CDR3 is TGTGCCAGCAGCTTGTCGGGGGGGGCTGGCTATGGCTACACCTTC.

The V and J genes are TRBV7-2 and TRBJ2-3; TRBD2 matches 13 bases. The CDR3 contains 18 residues. With V trimmed by 5 bases and J by 3 bases, 11 bases remained unmatched. Germline CDR1 is SGHTA and CDR2 is FQGNSA. The CDR3 protein is CASSLLPGLAGRTDTQYF. The CDR3 DNA reads TGTGCCAGCAGCCTATTACCGGGACTAGCGGGGAGAACAGATACGCAGTATTTT.

The CDR3 region is CASSFKGPRGYNSPLHF. The CDR3 DNA sequence: TGTGCCAGCAGCTTTAAAGGGCCGAGGGGCTATAATTCACCCCTCCACTTT. J is TRBJ1-6 and V is TRBV5-6; D possibly corresponds to TRBD1 (5 bases). Trimming removed 2 bases from V and 3 bases from J, with 15 bases in between. Germline CDR1 and CDR2: SGHDT and YYEEEE. The CDR3 runs 17 residues. The entire variable domain, with the rest obtained from reference TRBV5-6 and TRBJ1-6, is as follows: DAGVTQSPTHLIKTRGQQVTLRCSPKSGHDTVSWYQQALGQGPQFIFQYYEEEERQRGNFPDRFSGHQFPNYSSELNVNALLLGDSALYLCASSFKGPRGYNSPLHFGNGTRLTVT.

CDR3: CASSLRNYGYTF. The CDR3 nucleotides are TGTGCCAGCAGCTTGAGGAACTATGGCTACACCTTC. The rearrangement joins TRBV5-6 to TRBJ1-2; D is ambiguous. This CDR3 region has 12 residues. The V end lost 1 base, the J end lost 2 bases, and 3 bases lay between the germline ends. Germline V gene lookup returns CDR1 SGHDT and CDR2 YYEEEE.

The chain recombines TRBV6-2 or TRBV6-3 with TRBJ2-3, with no clear D. Germline V CDR1 and CDR2: MNHEY, SVGEGT. The CDR3 is made up of 12 amino acids. V was trimmed by 0 bases and J by 6 bases, leaving 4 bases between them. The CDR3 DNA is TGTGCCAGCAGTTACTCTAGGGATACGCAGTATTTT. Residues: CASSYSRDTQYF.

The chain combines TRBV6-2 or TRBV6-3 with TRBJ1-5; 8 nucleotides agree with TRBD1. In germline, CDR1 is MNHEY, CDR2 SVGEGT. This CDR3 is built from 15 residues. The junction had 5 bases not matched to a gene; V was cut back by 3 bases and J by 4 bases. The CDR3 spells CASSYLTGANQPQHF. The CDR3 DNA reads as TGTGCCAGCAGTTATCTGACAGGGGCAAATCAGCCCCAGCATTTT.

The gene calls are TRBV10-3 and TRBJ2-5, with D tentatively TRBD1 (7 bases). Deletions cut 6 bases from V and 2 bases from J, with 22 bases between. CDR1 and CDR2 (germline): ENHRY, SYGVKD. This CDR3 is built from 17 residues. The CDR3 coding sequence is TGTGCCATCAGGAATGGAGGGGGCGGTTTAGGGCAAGAGACCCAGTACTTC. It translates to CAIRNGGGGLGQETQYF.

The chain combines TRBV5-1 with TRBJ2-1, with TRBD2 identical over 10 bases. With 4 bases clipped from V and 3 bases from J, the junction kept 7 bases outside the gene matches. The CDR3 has 16 amino acids. Germline CDR1 is SGHRS and CDR2 is YFSETQ. CDR3 DNA sequence: TGCGCCAGCAGCCCCACTAGCGGGACGAACTACAATGAGCAGTTCTTC. It yields the protein CASSPTSGTNYNEQFF.

The chain links TRBV19 to TRBJ1-1; D unresolved. The CDR3 sequence is 13 residues long. The ends were cut back, 5 bases at V and 2 bases at J, with 9 bases in the middle. From germline, CDR1 is LNHDA and CDR2 SQIVND (reference sequence). CDR3 DNA sequence: TGTGCCAGTAGTCAGGCACCCAACACTGAAGCTTTCTTT. This sequence encodes CASSQAPNTEAFF.

The rearrangement joins TRBV9 to TRBJ2-7, with TRBD2 as a possible D gene (6 bases). Germline V gene data show CDR1 as SGDLS and CDR2 as YYNGEE. There are 16 residues in the CDR3. V gave up 2 bases and J gave up 5 bases, with 20 bases separating them. For the CDR3, the DNA is TGTGCCAGCAGCGTCGGAGGGATTGGATTTGAGAACGAGCAGTACTTC. Its translation is CASSVGGIGFENEQYF.

The chain combines TRBV7-9 with TRBJ2-7; 8 bases map to TRBD2. This CDR3 is 14 amino acids long. Germline V lookup: CDR1 SEHNR, CDR2 FQNEAQ (reference sequence). J lost 4 bases, V lost 5 bases, and 7 bases had no gene match. The CDR3 DNA follows: TGTGCCAGCAGCCCCCCCGGGGGGGGGTACGAGCAGTACTTC. It specifies CASSPPGGGYEQYF. Filled out from reference TRBV7-9 and TRBJ2-7, the complete variable domain reads DTGVSQNPRHKITKRGQNVTFRCDPISEHNRLYWYRQTLGQGPEFLTYFQNEAQLEKSRLLSDRFSAERPKGSFSTLEIQRTEQGDSAMYLCASSPPGGGYEQYFGPGTRLTVT.

This clone has only one observation. The chain couples TRBV2 to TRBJ2-7, with D uncertain. In germline, CDR1 is SNHLY, CDR2 FYNNEI. The CDR3 spans 12 residues. The V end lost 6 bases, the J end lost 6 bases, and 12 bases lay between the germline ends. CDR3 protein: CASRDFAVEQYF. The CDR3 coding sequence is TGTGCCAGCAGGGATTTTGCGGTCGAGCAGTACTTC.